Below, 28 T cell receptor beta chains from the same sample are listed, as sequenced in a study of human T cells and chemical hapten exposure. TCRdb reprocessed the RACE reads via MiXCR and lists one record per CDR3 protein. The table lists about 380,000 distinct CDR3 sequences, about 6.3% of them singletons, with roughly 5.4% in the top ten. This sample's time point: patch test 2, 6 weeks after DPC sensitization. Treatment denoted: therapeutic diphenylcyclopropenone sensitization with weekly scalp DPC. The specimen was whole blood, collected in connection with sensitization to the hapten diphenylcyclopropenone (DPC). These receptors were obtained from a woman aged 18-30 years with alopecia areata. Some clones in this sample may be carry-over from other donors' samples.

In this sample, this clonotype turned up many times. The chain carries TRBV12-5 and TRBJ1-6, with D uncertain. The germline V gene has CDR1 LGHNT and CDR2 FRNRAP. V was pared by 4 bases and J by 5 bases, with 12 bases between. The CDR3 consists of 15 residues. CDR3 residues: CASGSCNGNNSPLHF. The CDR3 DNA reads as TGTGCTAGTGGTTCCTGCAACGGGAATAATTCACCCCTCCACTTT.

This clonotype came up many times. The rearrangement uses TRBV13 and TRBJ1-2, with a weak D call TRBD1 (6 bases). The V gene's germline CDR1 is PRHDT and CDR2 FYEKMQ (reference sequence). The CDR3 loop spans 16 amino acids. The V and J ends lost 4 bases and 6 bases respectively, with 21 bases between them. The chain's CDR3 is CASSSSPPTGGNGYTF. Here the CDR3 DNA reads TGTGCCAGCAGCTCAAGCCCCCCGACAGGAGGGAATGGCTACACCTTC. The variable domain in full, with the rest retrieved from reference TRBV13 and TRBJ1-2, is AAGVIQSPRHLIKEKRETATLKCYPIPRHDTVYWYQQGPGQDPQFLISFYEKMQSDKGSIPDRFSAQQFSDYHSELNMSSLELGDSALYFCASSSSPPTGGNGYTFGSGTRLTVV.

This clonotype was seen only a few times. This CDR3 reads CASSRTGKYEQYF. CDR3 sequence (DNA): TGTGCCAGCAGTCGGACAGGGAAATACGAGCAGTACTTC. The chain carries TRBV6-5 and TRBJ2-7, with 8 nucleotides matching TRBD1. Germline V gene lookup returns CDR1 MNHEY and CDR2 SVGAGI. Trimming removed 5 bases from V and 4 bases from J; junction bases left unmatched: 4. The CDR3 consists of 13 residues.

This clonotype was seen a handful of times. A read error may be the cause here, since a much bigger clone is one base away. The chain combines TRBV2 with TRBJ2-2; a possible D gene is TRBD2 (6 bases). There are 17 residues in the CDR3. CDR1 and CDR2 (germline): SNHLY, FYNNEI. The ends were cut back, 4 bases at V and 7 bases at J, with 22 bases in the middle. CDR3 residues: CASSGSGTRRMIGELFF. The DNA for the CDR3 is TGTGCCAGCAGTGGGTCCGGGACTCGCCGAATGATCGGGGAGCTGTTTTTT.

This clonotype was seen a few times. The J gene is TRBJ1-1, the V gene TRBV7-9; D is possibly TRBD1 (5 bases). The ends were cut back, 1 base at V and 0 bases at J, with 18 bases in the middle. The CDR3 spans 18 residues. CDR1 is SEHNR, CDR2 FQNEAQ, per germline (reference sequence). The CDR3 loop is CASSLGRYRRLMNTEAFF. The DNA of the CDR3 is TGTGCCAGCAGCTTAGGCCGATACAGGAGACTTATGAACACTGAAGCTTTCTTT.

CDR3: CASSLNNEKLFF. CDR3 DNA: TGTGCCAGCAGCCTGAATAATGAAAAACTGTTTTTT. The chain has TRBV7-9 and TRBJ1-4; D is uncertain. CDR3 length equals 12 residues. Germline assignment: CDR1 SEHNR and CDR2 FQNEAQ (reference sequence). Trimming stripped 5 bases from V and 4 bases from J, with 5 bases between.

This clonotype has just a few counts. CDR3 loop: CASSLWAGASNEQFF. CDR3 nucleotides: TGTGCCAGCAGCTTATGGGCGGGGGCTTCCAATGAGCAGTTCTTC. The chain links TRBV7-2 to TRBJ2-1; TRBD2 is a possible D gene (7 bases). CDR1 and CDR2 (germline): SGHTA, FQGNSA. Trimming pared 2 bases from V and 6 bases from J, leaving 14 bases between. This CDR3 spans 15 amino acids. The whole variable domain, remainder taken from reference TRBV7-2 and TRBJ2-1, is GAGVSQSPSNKVTEKGKDVELRCDPISGHTALYWYRQSLGQGLEFLIYFQGNSAPDKSGLPSDRFSAERTGGSVSTLTIQRTQQEDSAVYLCASSLWAGASNEQFFGPGTRLTVL.

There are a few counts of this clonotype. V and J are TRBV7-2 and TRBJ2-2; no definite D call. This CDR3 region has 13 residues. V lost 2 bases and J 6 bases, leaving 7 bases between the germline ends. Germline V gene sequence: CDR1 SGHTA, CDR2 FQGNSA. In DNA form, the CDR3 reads TGTGCCAGCAGCTTACACGGTCCCGGGGAGCTGTTTTTT. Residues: CASSLHGPGELFF.

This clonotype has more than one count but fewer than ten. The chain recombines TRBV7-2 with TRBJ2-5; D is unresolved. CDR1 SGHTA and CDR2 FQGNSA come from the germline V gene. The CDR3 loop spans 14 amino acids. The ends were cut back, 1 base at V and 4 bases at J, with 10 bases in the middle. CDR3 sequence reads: CASSLVMGRETQYF. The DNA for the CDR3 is TGTGCCAGCAGCTTAGTTATGGGAAGAGAGACCCAGTACTTC.

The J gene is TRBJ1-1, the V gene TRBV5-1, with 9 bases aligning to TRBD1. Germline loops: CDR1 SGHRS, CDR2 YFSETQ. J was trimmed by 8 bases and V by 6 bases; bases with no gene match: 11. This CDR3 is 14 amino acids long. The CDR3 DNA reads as TGCGCCAGCAACCTTGGAGAGACAGGGGGAGAAGCTTTCTTT. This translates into CASNLGETGGEAFF.

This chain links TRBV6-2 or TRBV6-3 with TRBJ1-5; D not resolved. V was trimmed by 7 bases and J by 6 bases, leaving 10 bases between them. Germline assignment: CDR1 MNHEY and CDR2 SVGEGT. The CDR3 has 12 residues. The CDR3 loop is CASTKAGQPQHF. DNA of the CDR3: TGTGCCAGCACTAAAGCGGGTCAGCCCCAGCATTTT.

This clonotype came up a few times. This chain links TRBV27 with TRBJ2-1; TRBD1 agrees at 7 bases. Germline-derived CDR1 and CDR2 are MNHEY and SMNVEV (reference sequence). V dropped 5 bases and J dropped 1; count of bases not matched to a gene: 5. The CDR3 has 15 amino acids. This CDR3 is CASSIDRESYNEQFF. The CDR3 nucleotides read TGTGCCAGCAGTATTGACAGGGAATCCTACAATGAGCAGTTCTTC.

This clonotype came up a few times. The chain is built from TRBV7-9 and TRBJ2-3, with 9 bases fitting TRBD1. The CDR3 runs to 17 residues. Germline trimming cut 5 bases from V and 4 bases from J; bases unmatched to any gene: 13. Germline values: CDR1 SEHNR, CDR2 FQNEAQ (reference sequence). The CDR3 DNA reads TGTGCCAGCAGCCCGTCTTCCGGGACAGGGTTAGCAGATACGCAGTATTTT. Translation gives CASSPSSGTGLADTQYF.

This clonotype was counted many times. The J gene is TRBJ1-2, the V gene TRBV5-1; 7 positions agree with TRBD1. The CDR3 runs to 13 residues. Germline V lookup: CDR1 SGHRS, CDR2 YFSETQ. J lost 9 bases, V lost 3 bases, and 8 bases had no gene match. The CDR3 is CASSWAGQQSYTF. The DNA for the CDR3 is TGCGCCAGCAGCTGGGCGGGACAGCAGAGCTACACCTTC.

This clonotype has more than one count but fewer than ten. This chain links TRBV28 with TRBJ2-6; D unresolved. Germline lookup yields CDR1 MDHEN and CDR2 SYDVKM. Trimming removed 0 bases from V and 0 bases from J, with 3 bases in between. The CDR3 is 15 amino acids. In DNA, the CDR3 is TGTGCCAGCAGTTTATGGGCCTCTGGGGCCAACGTCCTGACTTTC. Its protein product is CASSLWASGANVLTF.

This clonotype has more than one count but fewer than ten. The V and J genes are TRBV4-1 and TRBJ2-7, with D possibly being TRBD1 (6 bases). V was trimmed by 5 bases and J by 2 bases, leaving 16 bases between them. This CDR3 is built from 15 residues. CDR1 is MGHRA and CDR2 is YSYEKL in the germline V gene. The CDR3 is CASSFGRTATYEQYF. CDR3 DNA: TGCGCCAGCAGCTTTGGTCGGACAGCTACCTACGAGCAGTACTTC.

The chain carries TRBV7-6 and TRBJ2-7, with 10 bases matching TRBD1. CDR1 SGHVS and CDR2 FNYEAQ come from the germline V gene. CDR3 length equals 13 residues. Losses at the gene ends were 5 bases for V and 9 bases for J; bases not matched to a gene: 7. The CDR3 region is CASSPGQGVGQYF. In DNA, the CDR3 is TGTGCCAGCAGCCCCGGACAGGGGGTAGGGCAGTACTTC.

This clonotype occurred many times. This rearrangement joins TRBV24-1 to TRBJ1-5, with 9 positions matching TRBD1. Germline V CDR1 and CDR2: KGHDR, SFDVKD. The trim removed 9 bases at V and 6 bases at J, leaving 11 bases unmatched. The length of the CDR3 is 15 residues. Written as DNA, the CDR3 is TGTGCCACCGGGGGGGGACAGGGATTGGGTCAGCCCCAGCATTTT. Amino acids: CATGGGQGLGQPQHF.

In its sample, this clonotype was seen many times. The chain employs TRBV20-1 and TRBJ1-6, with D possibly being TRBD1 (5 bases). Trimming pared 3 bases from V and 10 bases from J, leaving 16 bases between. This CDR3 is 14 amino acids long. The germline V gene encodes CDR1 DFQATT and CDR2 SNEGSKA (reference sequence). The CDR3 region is CSARASKGASPLHF. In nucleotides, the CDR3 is TGCAGTGCTAGGGCCAGTAAAGGGGCCTCACCCCTCCACTTT.

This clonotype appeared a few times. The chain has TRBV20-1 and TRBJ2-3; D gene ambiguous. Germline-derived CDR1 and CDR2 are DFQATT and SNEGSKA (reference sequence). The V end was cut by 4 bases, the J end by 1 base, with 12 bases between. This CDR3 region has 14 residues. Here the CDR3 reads CSANPLRGTDTQYF. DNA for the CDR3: TGCAGTGCTAACCCACTACGTGGCACAGATACGCAGTATTTT.

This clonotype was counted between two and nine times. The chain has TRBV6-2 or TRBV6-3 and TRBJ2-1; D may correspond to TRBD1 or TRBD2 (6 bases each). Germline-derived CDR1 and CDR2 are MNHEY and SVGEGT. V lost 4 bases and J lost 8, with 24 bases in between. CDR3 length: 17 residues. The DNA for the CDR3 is TGTGCCAGCAGTTCTTTAGGTGGTAGGGGGGATGAAGATGAGCAGTTCTTC. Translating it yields CASSSLGGRGDEDEQFF.

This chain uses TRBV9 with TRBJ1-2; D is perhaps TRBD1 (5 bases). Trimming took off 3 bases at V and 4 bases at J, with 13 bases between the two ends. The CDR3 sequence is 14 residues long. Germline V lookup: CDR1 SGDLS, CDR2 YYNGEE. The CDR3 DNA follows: TGTGCCAGCAGCGAAACAGGAGACTCCTATGGCTACACCTTC. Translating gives CASSETGDSYGYTF. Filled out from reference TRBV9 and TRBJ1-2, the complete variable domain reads DSGVTQTPKHLITATGQRVTLRCSPRSGDLSVYWYQQSLDQGLQFLIQYYNGEERAKGNILERFSAQQFPDLHSELNLSSLELGDSALYFCASSETGDSYGYTFGSGTRLTVV.

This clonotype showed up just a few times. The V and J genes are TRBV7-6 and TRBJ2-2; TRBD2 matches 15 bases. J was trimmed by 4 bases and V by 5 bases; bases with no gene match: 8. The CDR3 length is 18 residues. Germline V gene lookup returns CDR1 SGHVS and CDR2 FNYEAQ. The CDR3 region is CASSRGLAGGYFTGELFF. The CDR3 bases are TGTGCCAGCAGCCGGGGACTAGCGGGGGGCTATTTCACCGGGGAGCTGTTTTTT.

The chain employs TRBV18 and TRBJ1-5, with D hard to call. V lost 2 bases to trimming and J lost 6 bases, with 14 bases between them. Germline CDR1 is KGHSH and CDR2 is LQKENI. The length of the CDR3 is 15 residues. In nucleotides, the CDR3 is TGTGCCAGCTCACCAAGGGTTCTTCAAGGTCAGCCCCAGCATTTT. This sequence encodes CASSPRVLQGQPQHF. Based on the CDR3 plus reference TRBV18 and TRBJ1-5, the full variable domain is NAGVMQNPRHLVRRRGQEARLRCSPMKGHSHVYWYRQLPEEGLKFMVYLQKENIIDESGMPKERFSAEFPKEGPSILRIQQVVRGDSAAYFCASSPRVLQGQPQHFGDGTRLSIL.

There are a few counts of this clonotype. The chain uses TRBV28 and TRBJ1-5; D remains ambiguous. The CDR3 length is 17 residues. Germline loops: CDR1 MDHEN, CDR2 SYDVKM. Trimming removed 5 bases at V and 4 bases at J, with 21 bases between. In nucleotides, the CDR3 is TGTGCCAGCAGTAGCCTCCCCGGACGGGTCGGGAATCAGCCCCAGCATTTT. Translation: CASSSLPGRVGNQPQHF.

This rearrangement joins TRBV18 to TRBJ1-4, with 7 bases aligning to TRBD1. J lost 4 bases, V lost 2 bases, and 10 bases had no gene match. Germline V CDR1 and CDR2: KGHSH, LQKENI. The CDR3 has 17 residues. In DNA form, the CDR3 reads TGTGCCAGCTCACCATACCCACAGGGGACGAATAATGAAAAACTGTTTTTT. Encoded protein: CASSPYPQGTNNEKLFF.

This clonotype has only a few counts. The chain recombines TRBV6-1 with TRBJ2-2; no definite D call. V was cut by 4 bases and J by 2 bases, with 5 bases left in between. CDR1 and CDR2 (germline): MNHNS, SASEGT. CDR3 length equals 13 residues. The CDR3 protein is CASSGPNTGELFF. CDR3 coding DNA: TGTGCCAGCAGTGGCCCCAACACCGGGGAGCTGTTTTTT.

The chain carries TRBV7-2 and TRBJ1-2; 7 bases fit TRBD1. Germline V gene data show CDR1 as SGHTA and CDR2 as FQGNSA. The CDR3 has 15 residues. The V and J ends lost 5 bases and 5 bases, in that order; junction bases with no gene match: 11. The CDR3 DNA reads TGTGCCAGCAGCCTTAACAGGGGTCTAGGGTATGGCTACACCTTC. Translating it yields CASSLNRGLGYGYTF.